The 3 T cell receptor beta chains presented below share a single source sample, sequenced in a study of shared clonotypes between healthy human individuals. Assay used: immunoSEQ multiplex PCR; TCRdb lists only in-frame clones, some missing. The repertoire holds about 520,000 clones, with 81% as singletons. What was sequenced was PBMCs. These receptors were obtained from a woman between 35 and 50 years old in good health. Some clones in this sample may be carry-over from other donors' samples.

The chain carries TRBV30 and TRBJ1-2; D uncertain. Looked up from germline, CDR1 is GTSNPN and CDR2 is SVGIG (reference sequence). Trimming removed 3 bases at V and 4 bases at J, with 6 bases between. This CDR3 is 11 amino acids long. CDR3: CAWSLSYGYTF. The CDR3 DNA follows: TGTGCCTGGAGCTTAAGCTATGGCTACACCTTC.

This clone occurred once. The rearrangement links TRBV18 to TRBJ2-2; D may be TRBD1 (6 bases). The CDR3 contains 15 residues. Per germline, CDR1 KGHSH and CDR2 LQKENI. Trimming pared 5 bases from V and 0 bases from J, leaving 10 bases between. CDR3 sequence: CASSTGFANTGELFF. CDR3 nucleotide sequence: TGTGCCAGCTCAACAGGGTTCGCGAACACCGGGGAGCTGTTTTTT.

Concerning this clone: A junction end diverges from the germline sequence, so it may reflect a read error. The J gene is TRBJ2-7, the V gene TRBV10-3; 10 nucleotides line up with TRBD2. The CDR3 runs to 16 residues. Germline values: CDR1 ENHRY, CDR2 SYGVKD. CDR3 sequence reads: CAIGETSGLRSYEQYF. DNA for the CDR3: TGTGCCATCGGTGAGACTAGCGGGTTAAGATCCTACGAGCAGTACTTC.